This T cell receptor beta chain was documented in a study of cytotoxic CD8 clonotypes in ibrutinib-treated CLL. The assay was immunoSEQ multiplex PCR, and TCRdb's table has in-frame clones only and misses some. Counted here are about 140,000 clones, under 95% occurring once; the ten biggest clones make up 10% to 14%. The V gene lost 7 bases and the J gene lost 4 bases, with 14 bases spanning the gap. Germline V lookup: CDR1 MNHEY, CDR2 SMNVEV (reference sequence). This CDR3 contains 13 residues. This sequence joins TRBV27 and TRBJ2-7; D uncertain. The sample in question was PBMCs, obtained after 12 months of ibrutinib treatment. The TCR comes from a human donor with chronic lymphocytic leukemia. This chain's CDR3 is CASMTQSLYEQYF. CDR3 DNA: TGTGCCAGCATGACTCAGTCTCTTTACGAGCAGTACTTC.